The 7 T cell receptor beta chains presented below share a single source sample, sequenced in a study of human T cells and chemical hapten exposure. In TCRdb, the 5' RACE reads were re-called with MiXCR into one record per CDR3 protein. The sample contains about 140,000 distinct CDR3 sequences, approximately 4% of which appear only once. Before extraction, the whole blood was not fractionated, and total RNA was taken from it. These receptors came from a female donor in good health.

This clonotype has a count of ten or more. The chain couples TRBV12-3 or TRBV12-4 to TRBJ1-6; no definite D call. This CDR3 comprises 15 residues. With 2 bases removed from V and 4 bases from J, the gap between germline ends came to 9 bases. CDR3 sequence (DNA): TGTGCCAGCAGTTTACTTACAGCATATAATTCACCCCTCCACTTT. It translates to CASSLLTAYNSPLHF.

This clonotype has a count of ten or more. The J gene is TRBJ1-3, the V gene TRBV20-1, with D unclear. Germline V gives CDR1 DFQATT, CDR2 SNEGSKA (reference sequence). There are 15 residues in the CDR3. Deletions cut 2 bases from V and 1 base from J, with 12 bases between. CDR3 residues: CSARPGKRSGNTIYF. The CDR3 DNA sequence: TGCAGTGCTAGACCGGGGAAGAGATCTGGAAACACCATATATTTT.

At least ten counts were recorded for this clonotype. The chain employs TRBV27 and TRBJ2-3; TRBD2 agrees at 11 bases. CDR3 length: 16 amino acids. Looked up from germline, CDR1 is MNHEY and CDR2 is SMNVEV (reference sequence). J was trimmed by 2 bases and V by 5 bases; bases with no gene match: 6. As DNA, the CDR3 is TGTGCCAGCAGTAGAAGACTAGCGGGGCTCACAGATACGCAGTATTTT. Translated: CASSRRLAGLTDTQYF.

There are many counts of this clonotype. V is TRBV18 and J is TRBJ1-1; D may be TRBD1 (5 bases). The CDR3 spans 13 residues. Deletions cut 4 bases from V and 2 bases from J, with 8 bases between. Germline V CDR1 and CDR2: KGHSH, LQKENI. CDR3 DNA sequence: TGTGCCAGCTCACGGGACGGAAACACTGAAGCTTTCTTT. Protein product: CASSRDGNTEAFF.

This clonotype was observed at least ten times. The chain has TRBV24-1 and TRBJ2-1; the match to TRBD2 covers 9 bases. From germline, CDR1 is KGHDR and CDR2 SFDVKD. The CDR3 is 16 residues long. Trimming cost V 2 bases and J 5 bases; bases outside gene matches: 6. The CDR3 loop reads CATSDSWTSVHNEQFF. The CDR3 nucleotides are TGTGCCACCAGTGATTCCTGGACTAGCGTACACAATGAGCAGTTCTTC.

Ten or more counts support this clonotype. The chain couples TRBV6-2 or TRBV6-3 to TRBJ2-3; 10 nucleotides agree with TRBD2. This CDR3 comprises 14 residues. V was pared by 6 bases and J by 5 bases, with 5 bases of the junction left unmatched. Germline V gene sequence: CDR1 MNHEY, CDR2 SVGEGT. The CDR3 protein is CASSPLAGGDTQYF. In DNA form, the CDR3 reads TGTGCCAGCAGCCCCTTAGCGGGGGGAGATACGCAGTATTTT.

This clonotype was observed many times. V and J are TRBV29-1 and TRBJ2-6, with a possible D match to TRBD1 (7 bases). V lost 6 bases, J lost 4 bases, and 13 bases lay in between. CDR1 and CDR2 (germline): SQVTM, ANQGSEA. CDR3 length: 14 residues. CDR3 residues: CSVAGQRGANVLTF. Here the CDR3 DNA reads TGCAGCGTCGCGGGACAGCGGGGGGCCAACGTCCTGACTTTC.